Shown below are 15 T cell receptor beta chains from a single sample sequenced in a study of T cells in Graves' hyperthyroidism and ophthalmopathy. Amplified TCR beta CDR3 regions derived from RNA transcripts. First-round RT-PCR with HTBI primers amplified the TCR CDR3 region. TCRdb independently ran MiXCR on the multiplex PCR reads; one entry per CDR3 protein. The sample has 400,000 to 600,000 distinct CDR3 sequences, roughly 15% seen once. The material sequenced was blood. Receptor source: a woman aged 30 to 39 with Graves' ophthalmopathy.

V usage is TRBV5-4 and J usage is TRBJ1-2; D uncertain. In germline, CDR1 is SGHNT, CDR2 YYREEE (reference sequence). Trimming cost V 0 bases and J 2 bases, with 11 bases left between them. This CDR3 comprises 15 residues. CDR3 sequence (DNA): TGTGCCAGCAGCTTGGCCCATGGCGGGAACTATGGCTACACCTTC. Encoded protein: CASSLAHGGNYGYTF.

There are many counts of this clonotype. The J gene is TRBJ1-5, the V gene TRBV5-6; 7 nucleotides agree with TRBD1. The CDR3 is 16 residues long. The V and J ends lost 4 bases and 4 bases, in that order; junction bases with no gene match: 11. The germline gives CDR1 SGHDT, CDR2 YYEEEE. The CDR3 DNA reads TGTGCCAGCAGCATGTACCGGGACAGCCCTAATCAGCCCCAGCATTTT. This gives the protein CASSMYRDSPNQPQHF.

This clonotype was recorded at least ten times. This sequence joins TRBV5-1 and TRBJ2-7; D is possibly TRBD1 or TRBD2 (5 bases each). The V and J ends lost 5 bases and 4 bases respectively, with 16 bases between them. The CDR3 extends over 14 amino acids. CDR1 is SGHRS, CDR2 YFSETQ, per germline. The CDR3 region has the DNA TGCGCCAGCAGGGGGGATGCTTTTGGGTACGAGCAGTACTTC. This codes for CASRGDAFGYEQYF. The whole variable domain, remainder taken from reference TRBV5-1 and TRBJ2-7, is KAGVTQTPRYLIKTRGQQVTLSCSPISGHRSVSWYQQTPGQGLQFLFEYFSETQRNKGNFPGRFSGRQFSNSRSEMNVSTLELGDSALYLCASRGDAFGYEQYFGPGTRLTVT.

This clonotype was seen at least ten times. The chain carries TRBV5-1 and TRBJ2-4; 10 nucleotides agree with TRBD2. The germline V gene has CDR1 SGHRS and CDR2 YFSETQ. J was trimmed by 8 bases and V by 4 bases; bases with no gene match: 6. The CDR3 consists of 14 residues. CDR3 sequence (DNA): TGCGCCAGCAGCACGTCCGGGACTAGCGACATTCAGTACTTC. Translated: CASSTSGTSDIQYF.

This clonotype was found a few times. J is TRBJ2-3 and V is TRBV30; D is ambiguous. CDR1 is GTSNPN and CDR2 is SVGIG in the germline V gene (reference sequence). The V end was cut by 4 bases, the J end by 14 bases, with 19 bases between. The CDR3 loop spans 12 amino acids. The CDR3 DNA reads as TGTGCCTGGACCGGGTCGGCTAGGGCGCTGTATTTT. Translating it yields CAWTGSARALYF.

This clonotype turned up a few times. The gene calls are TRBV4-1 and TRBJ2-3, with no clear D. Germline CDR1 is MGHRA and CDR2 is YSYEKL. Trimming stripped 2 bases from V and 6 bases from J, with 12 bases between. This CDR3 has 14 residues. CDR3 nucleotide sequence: TGCGCCAGCAGCCAAAGGCTAGTACCGGATACGCAGTATTTT. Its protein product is CASSQRLVPDTQYF.

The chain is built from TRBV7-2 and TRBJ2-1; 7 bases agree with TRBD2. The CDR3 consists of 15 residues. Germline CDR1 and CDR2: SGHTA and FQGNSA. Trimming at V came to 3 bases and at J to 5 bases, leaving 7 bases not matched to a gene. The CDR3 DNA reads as TGTGCCAGCAGCTTGATACTAGCGCCGAACAATGAGCAGTTCTTC. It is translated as CASSLILAPNNEQFF.

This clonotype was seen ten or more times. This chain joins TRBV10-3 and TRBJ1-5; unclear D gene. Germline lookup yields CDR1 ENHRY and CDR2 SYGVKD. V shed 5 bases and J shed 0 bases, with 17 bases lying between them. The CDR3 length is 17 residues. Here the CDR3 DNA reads TGTGCCATCAGTAGCTCAGGAAAGGGAACTAGCAATCAGCCCCAGCATTTT. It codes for CAISSSGKGTSNQPQHF.

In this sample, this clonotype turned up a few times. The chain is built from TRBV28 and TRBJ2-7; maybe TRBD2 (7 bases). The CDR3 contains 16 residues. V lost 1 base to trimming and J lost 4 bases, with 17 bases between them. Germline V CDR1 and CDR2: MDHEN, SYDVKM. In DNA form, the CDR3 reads TGTGCCAGCAGTTTATATGGGGGGGCGCTGGGTTACGAGCAGTACTTC. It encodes CASSLYGGALGYEQYF.

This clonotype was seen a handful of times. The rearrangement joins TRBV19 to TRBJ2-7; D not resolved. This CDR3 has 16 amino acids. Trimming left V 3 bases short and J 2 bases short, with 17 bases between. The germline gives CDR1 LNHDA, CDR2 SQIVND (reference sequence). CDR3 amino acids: CASSMGSGQSTYEQYF. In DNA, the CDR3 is TGTGCCAGTAGTATGGGAAGTGGGCAGTCCACCTACGAGCAGTACTTC.

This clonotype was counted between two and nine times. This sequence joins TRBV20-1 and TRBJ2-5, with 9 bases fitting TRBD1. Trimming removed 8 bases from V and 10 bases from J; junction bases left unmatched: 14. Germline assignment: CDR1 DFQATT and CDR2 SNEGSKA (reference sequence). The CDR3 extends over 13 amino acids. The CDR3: CSPYSGQGKRQYF. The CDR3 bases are TGCAGTCCATACTCGGGACAGGGAAAACGCCAGTACTTC.

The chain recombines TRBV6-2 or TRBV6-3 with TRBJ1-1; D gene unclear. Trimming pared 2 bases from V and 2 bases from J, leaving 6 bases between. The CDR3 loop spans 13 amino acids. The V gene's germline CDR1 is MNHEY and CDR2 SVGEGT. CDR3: CASSYEQNTEAFF. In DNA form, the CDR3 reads TGTGCCAGCAGTTACGAGCAAAACACTGAAGCTTTCTTT.

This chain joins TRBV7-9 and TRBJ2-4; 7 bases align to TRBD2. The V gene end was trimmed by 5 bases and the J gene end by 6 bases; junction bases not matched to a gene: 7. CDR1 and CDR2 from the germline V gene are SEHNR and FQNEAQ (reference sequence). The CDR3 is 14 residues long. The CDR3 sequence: CASSLRGKLNIQYF. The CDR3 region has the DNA TGTGCCAGCAGCCTGCGGGGGAAGTTAAACATTCAGTACTTC. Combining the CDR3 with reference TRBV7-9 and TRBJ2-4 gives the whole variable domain DTGVSQNPRHKITKRGQNVTFRCDPISEHNRLYWYRQTLGQGPEFLTYFQNEAQLEKSRLLSDRFSAERPKGSFSTLEIQRTEQGDSAMYLCASSLRGKLNIQYFGAGTRLSVL.

CDR3 residues: CSATTGGEGVDNQPQHF. The DNA of the CDR3 is TGCAGTGCTACGACAGGGGGCGAGGGAGTAGACAATCAGCCCCAGCATTTT. The chain links TRBV20-1 to TRBJ1-5; 10 nucleotides match TRBD1. Germline V gene data show CDR1 as DFQATT and CDR2 as SNEGSKA (reference sequence). The CDR3 totals 17 residues. Trimming cost V 4 bases and J 3 bases; bases outside gene matches: 12.

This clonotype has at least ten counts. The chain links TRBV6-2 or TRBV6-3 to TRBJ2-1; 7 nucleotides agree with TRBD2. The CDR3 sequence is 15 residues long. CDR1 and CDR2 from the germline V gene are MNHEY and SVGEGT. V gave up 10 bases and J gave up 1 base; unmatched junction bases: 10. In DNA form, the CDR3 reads TGTGCCACCCAGGGAGGGGCCGGATCCTACAATGAGCAGTTCTTC. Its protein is CATQGGAGSYNEQFF.